These T cell receptor beta chains were read from a single sample in a study of response to subunit inactivated influenza vaccine. A single record per CDR3 protein comes from TCRdb applying MiXCR to the RT-PCR reads. The sample shows about 570,000 distinct CDR3 sequences, 11% of them seen only once. The same specimen was also included in a second study, on T cells expressing NK-cell markers.

This material consisted of PBMCs from blood, taken on the day of vaccination. The receptors here all came from a man in his fifties or sixties who received an inactivated influenza vaccine. Each CDR3 is given with its conserved first and last residue. The D gene is left open where the match is weak. For some rows the clone size is stated as once, few or many, or as a class when expanded; others skip it.

D,size,V,J,CDR3,DNA
-,-,TRBV25-1,TRBJ2-7,CASRGNSYEQYF,TGTGCCAGCAGGGGGAACTCCTACGAGCAGTACTTC
TRBD1,few,TRBV11-2,TRBJ2-7,CASSPSFVGTAKYEQYF,TGTGCCAGCAGCCCAAGCTTTGTAGGGACAGCAAAATACGAGCAGTACTTC
-,few,TRBV7-2,TRBJ2-7,CASSLVGSGNEQYF,TGTGCCAGCAGCTTAGTCGGATCAGGGAACGAGCAGTACTTC
-,few,TRBV27,TRBJ2-3,CARLPLPGGEVGTDTQYF,TGTGCCAGATTGCCCCTTCCAGGAGGGGAGGTGGGGACAGATACGCAGTATTTT
-,few,TRBV20-1,TRBJ1-6,CSARDLDSDGPHENNSPLHF,TGCAGTGCTAGAGATCTAGACAGCGATGGTCCTCACGAAAATAATTCACCCCTCCACTTT
-,-,TRBV3-1,TRBJ2-2,CASSPRVGGNGELFF,TGTGCCAGCAGCCCCCGCGTGGGCGGAAACGGGGAGCTGTTTTTT
TRBD1,few,TRBV12-3/TRBV12-4,TRBJ2-7,CASREGQGAYEQYF,TGTGCCAGCAGAGAGGGACAGGGGGCCTACGAGCAGTACTTC
-,many,TRBV12-3/TRBV12-4,TRBJ2-3,CASSLWGPFTDTQYF,TGTGCCAGCAGCCTATGGGGCCCTTTCACAGATACGCAGTATTTT
-,-,TRBV7-2,TRBJ2-1,CASSSVTRANEQFF,TGTGCCAGCAGCTCCGTTACGAGAGCCAATGAGCAGTTCTTC
TRBD2,few,TRBV14,TRBJ2-2,CASSQGPSGPDTGELFF,TGTGCCAGCAGCCAAGGTCCTAGCGGCCCGGACACCGGGGAGCTGTTTTTT
-,-,TRBV4-1,TRBJ2-6,CASSSNPRDRSGANVLTF,TGCGCCAGCAGCTCCAATCCCCGGGACCGCTCTGGGGCCAACGTCCTGACTTTC
TRBD2,-,TRBV6-2/TRBV6-3,TRBJ2-3,CASSYLGTSGLTDTQYF,TGTGCCAGCAGTTACCTCGGGACTAGCGGTCTCACAGATACGCAGTATTTT
-,-,TRBV6-1,TRBJ1-1,CASRKVRYTEAFF,TGTGCCAGCCGCAAGGTACGGTACACTGAAGCTTTCTTT
-,few,TRBV2,TRBJ2-5,CASRVGVETQYF,TGTGCCAGCAGGGTTGGAGTAGAGACCCAGTACTTC
-,few,TRBV12-3/TRBV12-4,TRBJ1-5,CASTDLGKPQHF,TGTGCCAGCACCGATCTCGGGAAGCCCCAGCATTTT
TRBD1,few,TRBV5-1,TRBJ2-7,CASSFRTGNYEQYF,TGCGCCAGCAGCTTTCGGACAGGCAACTACGAGCAGTACTTC
-,few,TRBV15,TRBJ2-4,CATSRGTRQKNIQYF,TGTGCCACCAGCAGAGGGACAAGACAGAAAAACATTCAGTACTTC
-,-,TRBV6-6,TRBJ2-1,CASRGANEQFF,TGTGCCAGCCGAGGGGCTAATGAGCAGTTCTTC
-,many,TRBV20-1,TRBJ2-3,CSVYEGPPRTDTQYF,TGCAGTGTCTACGAGGGCCCACCTCGCACAGATACGCAGTATTTT
-,many,TRBV29-1,TRBJ2-5,CSVAIETGRGGTQYF,TGCAGCGTTGCTATTGAGACAGGGCGGGGCGGGACCCAGTACTTC
TRBD2,few,TRBV5-1,TRBJ2-7,CASSLWGGSGYEQYF,TGCGCCAGCAGCTTGTGGGGCGGGAGCGGCTACGAGCAGTACTTC
TRBD2,few,TRBV27,TRBJ2-1,CASKWGGGSYNEQFF,TGTGCCAGCAAATGGGGGGGGGGATCCTACAATGAGCAGTTCTTC
-,-,TRBV10-3,TRBJ1-1,CAISAGQLNTEAFF,TGTGCCATCAGTGCCGGACAGCTGAACACTGAAGCTTTCTTT
-,-,TRBV3-1,TRBJ1-1,CASSQDGGRTEAFF,TGTGCCAGCAGCCAAGATGGGGGTCGGACTGAAGCTTTCTTT
TRBD2,once,TRBV12-3/TRBV12-4,TRBJ2-7,CASRPGTSGSYEQYF,TGCGCCAGCAGGCCTGGGACTAGCGGGAGTTACGAGCAGTACTTC
-,-,TRBV5-4,TRBJ2-1,CASSLVPYGLGNEQFF,TGTGCCAGCAGCTTGGTTCCCTACGGGTTGGGCAATGAGCAGTTCTTC
TRBD1,many,TRBV5-6,TRBJ2-7,CASSRTGNYEQYF,TGTGCCAGCAGCCGGACAGGGAACTACGAGCAGTACTTC
-,-,TRBV6-2/TRBV6-3,TRBJ1-5,CASTSPWQGVQLGPSQPQHF,TGTGCCAGTACCTCGCCGTGGCAGGGTGTCCAATTAGGGCCCAGTCAGCCCCAGCATTTT
-,-,TRBV7-6,TRBJ2-1,CASSPWDNEQFF,TGTGCCAGCAGCCCCTGGGACAATGAGCAGTTCTTC
-,-,TRBV7-9,TRBJ2-5,CASSWRQGLLETQYF,TGTGCCAGCAGCTGGAGGCAGGGGTTACTAGAGACCCAGTACTTC
-,-,TRBV5-1,TRBJ2-5,CASSLVQRETQYF,TGCGCCAGCAGCTTGGTGCAGAGGGAGACCCAGTACTTC
-,-,TRBV5-6,TRBJ1-2,CASSPGRGDYTF,TGTGCCAGCAGCCCAGGGAGGGGTGACTACACCTTC
TRBD2,few,TRBV4-2,TRBJ2-1,CASSPIAGGKYNEQFF,TGTGCCAGCAGTCCGATAGCGGGAGGAAAATACAATGAGCAGTTCTTC
-,-,TRBV15,TRBJ2-6,CATSRAGGANVLTF,TGTGCCACCAGCAGAGCGGGGGGGGCCAACGTCCTGACTTTC
-,-,TRBV7-7,TRBJ2-2,CASSLDGGLNTGELFF,TGTGCTAGCAGCTTAGACGGCGGGTTGAACACCGGGGAGCTGTTTTTT
TRBD1,-,TRBV9,TRBJ1-2,CASRESQGYGYTF,TGTGCCAGCAGGGAGTCACAGGGGTATGGCTACACCTTC
-,-,TRBV4-3,TRBJ1-4,CASSTRGINEKLFF,TGCGCCAGCAGCACCCGGGGCATTAATGAAAAACTGTTTTTT
-,many,TRBV24-1,TRBJ2-1,CATSDSGTNSYNEQFF,TGTGCCACCAGTGATTCCGGGACCAACTCCTACAATGAGCAGTTCTTC
TRBD1,-,TRBV5-1,TRBJ2-2,CASSFRGHDTGELFF,TGCGCCAGCAGCTTCAGGGGGCATGACACCGGGGAGCTGTTTTTT
-,-,TRBV5-1,TRBJ2-7,CASSLRQYDEQYF,TGCGCCAGCAGCTTAAGGCAGTATGACGAGCAGTACTTC
-,-,TRBV6-1,TRBJ1-1,CASRPSMWTEAFF,TGTGCCAGCAGGCCATCCATGTGGACTGAAGCTTTCTTT
-,-,TRBV12-3/TRBV12-4,TRBJ1-6,CASSFTRNSPLHF,TGTGCCAGCAGTTTTACGAGGAATTCACCCCTCCACTTT